Below are 13 T cell receptor beta chains sequenced from a single sample in a study of blood T cells in healthy people across ages. Sample-barcoded 5' priming and a J-beta primer mix drove a second PCR of roughly 6 to 12 cycles. One entry per CDR3 protein results from TCRdb running MiXCR on the 5' RACE reads. The sample lists roughly 1 million distinct CDR3 sequences; roughly 24% were seen once. This sample was shared with a second study, whose subject was T cells of mothers and their children.

Sequenced: blood. The receptors were sampled from a girl aged 2-10 years in good health.

This clonotype was found many times. The chain carries TRBV10-3 and TRBJ2-5, with 8 nucleotides matching TRBD2. Judging by the DNA end, TRBJ2-7 fits better; the J call may be wrong. The CDR3 totals 16 residues. Germline CDR1 and CDR2: ENHRY and SYGVKD. CDR3 nucleotides: TGTGCCATCAGCCCACAGGGTAGCGGGACGACCTACGAGCAGTACTTC. This codes for CAISPQGSGTTYEQYF.

This chain connects TRBV10-3 to TRBJ1-6; a weak D match, TRBD1 (5 bases). Germline V lookup: CDR1 ENHRY, CDR2 SYGVKD. Trimming pared 4 bases from V and 8 bases from J, leaving 15 bases between. CDR3 length: 15 residues. CDR3 sequence reads: CAISVEDTGDSPLHF. CDR3 sequence (DNA): TGTGCCATCAGTGTAGAGGACACCGGCGATTCACCCCTCCACTTT.

The chain joins TRBV12-3 or TRBV12-4 to TRBJ1-3; 7 nucleotides line up with TRBD1. The CDR3 has 15 residues. V was clipped by 5 bases and J by 0 bases; unmatched bases: 4. CDR3 coding DNA: TGTGCCAGCAGTGCCTGGGACAGCTCTGGAAACACCATATATTTT. This encodes CASSAWDSSGNTIYF.

This clonotype occurred a few times. The rearrangement joins TRBV4-1 to TRBJ2-1; 9 positions agree with TRBD1. The last part of the DNA fits TRBJ2-5 better; the J call may be wrong. The CDR3 consists of 15 residues. CDR1 and CDR2 from the germline V gene are MGHRA and YSYEKL. CDR3 sequence reads: CASSQGDRELATQYF. In nucleotides, the CDR3 is TGCGCCAGCAGCCAAGGGGACAGGGAGTTGGCGACCCAGTACTTC.

The chain employs TRBV6-5 and TRBJ2-5; no clear D gene. The CDR3 contains 14 residues. CDR1 is MNHEY, CDR2 SVGAGI, per germline. Trimming took 5 bases from V and 1 from J, leaving 11 bases between them. This chain's CDR3 is CASSPDIVQETQYF. The CDR3 DNA reads TGTGCCAGCAGTCCCGATATAGTCCAAGAGACCCAGTACTTC.

This rearrangement joins TRBV11-1 to TRBJ2-1; possibly TRBD2 for D (6 bases). V lost 6 bases, J lost 2 bases, and 11 bases lay in between. The V gene's germline CDR1 is SGHAT and CDR2 FQDESV (reference sequence). The CDR3 runs to 14 residues. In DNA form, the CDR3 reads TGTGCCAGCAGACTTGTAGCGGCCTACAATGAGCAGTTCTTC. Protein product: CASRLVAAYNEQFF.

This clonotype was counted a few times. The chain couples TRBV7-9 to TRBJ1-2, with a tentative D call TRBD1 (5 bases). The ends were cut back, 0 bases at V and 2 bases at J, with 13 bases in the middle. Looked up from germline, CDR1 is SEHNR and CDR2 is FQNEAQ (reference sequence). The CDR3 runs to 16 residues. As DNA, the CDR3 is TGTGCCAGCAGCTTAGCTCTCCGGGACCGGAACTATGGCTACACCTTC. Translating gives CASSLALRDRNYGYTF.

This clonotype was seen a handful of times. The chain uses TRBV7-9 and TRBJ1-4, with D unclear. Deletions cut 8 bases from V and 2 bases from J, with 9 bases between. CDR1 is SEHNR, CDR2 FQNEAQ, per germline (reference sequence). The CDR3 totals 13 residues. The CDR3 DNA follows: TGTGCCAGCGGGAAGGACACTAATGAAAAACTGTTTTTT. This sequence encodes CASGKDTNEKLFF.

This clonotype appeared a few times. The V gene is TRBV25-1, the J gene TRBJ2-5; D gene uncertain. This CDR3 has 14 amino acids. Germline loops: CDR1 MGHDK, CDR2 SYGVNS. V was cut by 8 bases and J by 5 bases, with 18 bases left in between. The CDR3 DNA follows: TGTGCCAGCGGAGATTTTGCACCCGAGGAGACCCAGTACTTC. Its translation: CASGDFAPEETQYF.

The rearrangement joins TRBV28 to TRBJ1-1; the D gene is possibly TRBD1 (5 bases). In germline, CDR1 is MDHEN, CDR2 SYDVKM. This CDR3 is 15 amino acids long. V dropped 3 bases and J dropped 4 bases, with 15 bases sitting between them. In DNA, the CDR3 is TGTGCCAGCAGTTTCCAGACGTGGGGGAGCACTGAAGCTTTCTTT. It yields the protein CASSFQTWGSTEAFF.

The V gene is TRBV7-2, the J gene TRBJ2-3; D might be TRBD1 (6 bases). CDR3 length: 14 amino acids. V was clipped by 4 bases and J by 4 bases, with 12 bases between them. Germline V gene sequence: CDR1 SGHTA, CDR2 FQGNSA. The CDR3 sequence: CASSWAQGSDTQYF. CDR3 in DNA: TGTGCCAGCAGCTGGGCACAGGGTTCAGATACGCAGTATTTT.

This clonotype was found a few times. The chain uses TRBV11-2 and TRBJ2-2; no clear D gene. Germline V gives CDR1 SGHAT, CDR2 FQNNGV. Trimming took off 1 base at V and 2 bases at J, with 8 bases between the two ends. The CDR3 extends over 15 amino acids. The CDR3 protein is CASSLGTENTGELFF. The DNA of the CDR3 is TGTGCCAGCAGCTTAGGAACAGAAAACACCGGGGAGCTGTTTTTT.

The J gene is TRBJ2-7, the V gene TRBV15; 8 bases match TRBD1. Germline CDR1 and CDR2: LNHNV and YYDKDF (reference sequence). The CDR3 sequence is 16 residues long. The trim removed 2 bases at V and 3 bases at J, leaving 9 bases unmatched. The chain's CDR3 is CATSRQTPTGGYEQYF. The CDR3 DNA reads as TGTGCCACCAGCAGACAGACACCCACAGGGGGCTACGAGCAGTACTTC.